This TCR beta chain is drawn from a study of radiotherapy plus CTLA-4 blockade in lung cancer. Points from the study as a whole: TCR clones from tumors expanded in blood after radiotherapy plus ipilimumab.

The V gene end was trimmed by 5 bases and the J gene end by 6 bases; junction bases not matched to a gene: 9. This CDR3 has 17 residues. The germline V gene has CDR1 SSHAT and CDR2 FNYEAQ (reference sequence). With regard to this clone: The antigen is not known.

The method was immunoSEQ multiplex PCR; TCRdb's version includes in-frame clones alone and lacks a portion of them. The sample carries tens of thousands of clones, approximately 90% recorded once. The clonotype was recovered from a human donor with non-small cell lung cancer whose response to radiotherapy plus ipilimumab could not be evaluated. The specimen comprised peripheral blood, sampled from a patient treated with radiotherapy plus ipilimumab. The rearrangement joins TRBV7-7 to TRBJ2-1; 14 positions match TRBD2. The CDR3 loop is CASSLTSGGAGPNEQFF. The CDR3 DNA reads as TGTGCCAGCAGCCTGACTAGCGGGGGGGCAGGTCCCAATGAGCAGTTCTTC.